The source of this TCR beta chain is a study of blood T cell repertoires in COVID-19. As originally analysed: Amplifying reference gene primers gave estimates of nucleated cell counts. Method: immunoSEQ multiplex PCR; TCRdb's copy keeps in-frame clones and lacks some. D and trimming were read from the DNA, whereas the V and J calls and clone size are those reported in that table. The data hold fewer than 95,000 clones, with about 80% observed a single time. Losses at the gene ends were 2 bases for V and 1 base for J; bases not matched to a gene: 2. Germline V gene lookup returns CDR1 SEHNR and CDR2 FQNEAQ (reference sequence). The CDR3 loop spans 15 amino acids.

The genes are TRBV7-9 and TRBJ2-3; 8 bases line up with TRBD2. The sequenced material came from peripheral blood. This TCR was sampled from a human donor in a cohort sampled during active COVID-19. DNA of the CDR3: TGTGCCAGCAGCTTACAAGCGGGAGGCACAGATACGCAGTATTTT. This sequence encodes CASSLQAGGTDTQYF.